This T cell receptor (beta chain) was found in a study of blood T cell repertoires in COVID-19. Study in general: Whether acute or convalescent, the COVID-19 samples came from the United States, Italy and Spain. Sample material is recorded as cDNA or gDNA derived from T cells, B-cell-depleted T cells, or PBMCs.

Per germline, CDR1 MGHRA and CDR2 YSYEKL. V lost 1 base and J 5 bases, leaving 10 bases between the germline ends. This CDR3 comprises 14 residues. Authors' data handling: Nucleated cell counts were estimated from reference gene primer amplification. Only in-frame clones appear in the TCRdb table, and some are missing; sequencing was by immunoSEQ multiplex PCR. From that table come the V and J calls and clone size; the DNA was used to work out D and trimming. Found here are roughly 700,000 clones, about nine tenths of them singletons; the top ten hold more than 0.25%. Sequencing was performed on peripheral blood. This receptor was obtained from a woman aged 18-29 years with acute or convalescent COVID-19. The chain uses TRBV4-1 and TRBJ2-3, with D unclear. In DNA, the CDR3 is TGCGCCAGCAGCCAAGTATCCAGTCAAGATACGCAGTATTTT. Its translation is CASSQVSSQDTQYF.